The T cell receptor beta chain described here comes from a study of T-cell memory formation after mild COVID-19. Deletions cut 1 base from V and 8 bases from J, with 25 bases between. Germline CDR1 SGHRS, CDR2 YFSETQ. CDR3 size: 19 residues. TCRdb independently ran MiXCR on the 5' RACE reads; one entry per CDR3 protein. The top ten clones hold approximately 12% of a sample with 300,000 to 400,000 distinct CDR3 sequences, approximately 27% of them seen once. Findings and caveats of the study: That cross-reactive memory joined was suggested by some responding clones appearing in pre-infection memory.

As to this clonotype: The antigen remains unidentified.

This chain links TRBV5-1 with TRBJ1-6; a weak D match, TRBD1 (5 bases). This TCR came from an adult woman who had mild COVID-19 (a few samples of this study predate the infection). Cell type and time point are not known. Sequencing used PBMCs or a T cell subset sorted from them (not recorded which). DNA for the CDR3: TGCGCCAGCAGCTTGCGGAGGAGGTCTATGGGGGGAACGGATTCACCCCTCCACTTT. It translates to CASSLRRRSMGGTDSPLHF.